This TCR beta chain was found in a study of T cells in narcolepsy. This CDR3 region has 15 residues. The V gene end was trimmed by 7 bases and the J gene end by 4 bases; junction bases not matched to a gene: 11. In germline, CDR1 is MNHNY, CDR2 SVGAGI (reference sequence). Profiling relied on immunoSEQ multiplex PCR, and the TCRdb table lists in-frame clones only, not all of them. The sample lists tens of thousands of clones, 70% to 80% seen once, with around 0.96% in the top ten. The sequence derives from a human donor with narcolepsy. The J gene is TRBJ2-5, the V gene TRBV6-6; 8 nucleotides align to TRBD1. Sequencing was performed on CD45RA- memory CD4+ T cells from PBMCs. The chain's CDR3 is CASIPPSGGRETQYF. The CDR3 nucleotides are TGTGCCAGCATTCCCCCCTCAGGGGGCAGAGAGACCCAGTACTTC.